This T cell receptor beta chain was recovered during a study of CD4 and CD8 cells across lung adenocarcinoma regions. TCRdb redid the calling of the PCR reads with MiXCR, one entry per CDR3 protein. The table shows about 16,000 distinct CDR3 sequences, with under 70% occurring only once. V was clipped by 2 bases and J by 2 bases; unmatched bases: 4. Germline loops: CDR1 WSHSY, CDR2 SAAADI. The CDR3 extends over 16 amino acids. Sample: CD8+ T cells from the center of a lung tumor. This receptor was obtained from a female donor with lung adenocarcinoma. The CD4 and CD8 labels of this study may be unreliable. The rearrangement links TRBV10-2 to TRBJ2-5, with 11 bases matching TRBD2. This CDR3 is CASSEPGLADQETQYF. The CDR3 coding sequence is TGCGCCAGCAGTGAGCCGGGACTAGCGGATCAAGAGACCCAGTACTTC.